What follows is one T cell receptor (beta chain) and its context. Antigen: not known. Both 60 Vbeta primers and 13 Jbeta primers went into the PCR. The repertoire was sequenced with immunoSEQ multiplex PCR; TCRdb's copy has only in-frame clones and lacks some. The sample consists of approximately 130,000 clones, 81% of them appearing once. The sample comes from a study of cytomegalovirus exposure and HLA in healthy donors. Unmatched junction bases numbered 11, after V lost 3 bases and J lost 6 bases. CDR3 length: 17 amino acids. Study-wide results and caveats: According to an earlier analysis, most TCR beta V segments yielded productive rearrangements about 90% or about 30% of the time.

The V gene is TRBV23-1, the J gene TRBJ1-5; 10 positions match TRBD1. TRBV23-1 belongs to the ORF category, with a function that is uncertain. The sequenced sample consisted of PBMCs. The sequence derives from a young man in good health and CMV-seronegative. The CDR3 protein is CASSQSGYRDRGQPQHF. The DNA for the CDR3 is TGCGCCAGCAGTCAGTCGGGGTATCGGGACAGGGGTCAGCCCCAGCATTTT.